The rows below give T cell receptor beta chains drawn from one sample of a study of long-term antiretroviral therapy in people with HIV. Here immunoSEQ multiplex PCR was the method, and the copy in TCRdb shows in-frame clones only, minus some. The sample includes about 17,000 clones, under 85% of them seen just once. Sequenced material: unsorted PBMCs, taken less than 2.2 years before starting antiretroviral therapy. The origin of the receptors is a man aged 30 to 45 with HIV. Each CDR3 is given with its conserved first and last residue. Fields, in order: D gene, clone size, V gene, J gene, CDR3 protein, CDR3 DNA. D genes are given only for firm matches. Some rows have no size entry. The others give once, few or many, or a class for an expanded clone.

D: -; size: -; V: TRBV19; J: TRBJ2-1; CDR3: CASSIGGRGWSEQFF; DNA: TGTGCCAGTAGTATAGGAGGCAGGGGATGGAGTGAGCAGTTCTTC
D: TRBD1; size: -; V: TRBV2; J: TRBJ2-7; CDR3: CASRFQGQPAYEQYF; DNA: TGTGCCAGCAGGTTCCAGGGACAGCCGGCATACGAGCAGTACTTC
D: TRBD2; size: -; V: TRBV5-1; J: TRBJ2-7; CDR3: CASSRGLAGGPLTYEQYF; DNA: TGCGCCAGCAGCAGGGGACTAGCGGGAGGGCCACTAACCTACGAGCAGTACTTC
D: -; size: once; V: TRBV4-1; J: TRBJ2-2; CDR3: CASSPLGPTGNTGELFF; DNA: TGCGCCAGCAGCCCTTTGGGGCCTACTGGGAACACCGGGGAGCTGTTTTTT
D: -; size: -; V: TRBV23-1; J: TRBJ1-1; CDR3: CASSLIDTGPTEAFF; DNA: TGCGCCAGCAGTCTAATAGACACAGGTCCCACTGAAGCTTTCTTT
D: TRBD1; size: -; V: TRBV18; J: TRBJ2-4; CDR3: CASSPGQGKNIQYF; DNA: TGTGCCAGCTCACCGGGACAGGGGAAAAACATTCAGTACTTC
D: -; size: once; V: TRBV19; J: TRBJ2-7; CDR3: CASSLQVYSYEQYF; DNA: TGTGCCAGTAGCTTACAGGTCTACTCCTACGAGCAGTACTTC
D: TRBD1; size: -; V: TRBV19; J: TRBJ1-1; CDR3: CASRRQGTLNTEAFF; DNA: TGTGCCAGTAGGAGACAGGGTACCCTGAACACTGAAGCTTTCTTT
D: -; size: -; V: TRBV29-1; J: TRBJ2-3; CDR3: CSVEAGGTDTQYF; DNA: TGCAGCGTTGAAGCCGGGGGCACAGATACGCAGTATTTT
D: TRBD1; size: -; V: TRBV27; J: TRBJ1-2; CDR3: CASSFFGQGNYGYTF; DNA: TGTGCCAGCAGTTTCTTCGGACAGGGAAACTATGGCTACACCTTC
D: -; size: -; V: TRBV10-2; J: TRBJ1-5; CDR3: CASSESSGGNQPQHF; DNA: TGCGCCAGCAGTGAGTCGTCCGGGGGCAATCAGCCCCAGCATTTT
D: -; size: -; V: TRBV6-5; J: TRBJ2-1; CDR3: CASTTNNEQFF; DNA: TGTGCCAGCACCACAAACAATGAGCAGTTCTTC
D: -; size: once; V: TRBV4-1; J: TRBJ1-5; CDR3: CASSQDQGNQPQHF; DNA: TGCGCCAGCAGCCAAGATCAGGGCAATCAGCCCCAGCATTTT
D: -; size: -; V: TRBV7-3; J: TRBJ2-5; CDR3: CASIQTQYF; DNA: TGTGCCAGCATCCAGACCCAGTACTTC
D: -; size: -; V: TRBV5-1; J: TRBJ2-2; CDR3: CASRTPNRPGELFF; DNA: TGCGCCAGCAGAACTCCGAACAGGCCCGGGGAGCTGTTTTTT
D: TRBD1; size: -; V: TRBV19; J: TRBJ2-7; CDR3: CASSPGQAILTYEQYF; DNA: TGTGCCAGTAGTCCCGGACAGGCGATACTTACCTACGAGCAGTACTTC
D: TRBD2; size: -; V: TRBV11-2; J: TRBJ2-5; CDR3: CASSLELAGGTSQETQYF; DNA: TGTGCCAGCAGCTTAGAACTAGCGGGGGGGACCAGTCAAGAGACCCAGTACTTC
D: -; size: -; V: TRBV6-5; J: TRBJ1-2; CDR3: CASSSGRDYGYTF; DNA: TGTGCCAGCAGTTCCGGCAGGGACTATGGCTACACCTTC
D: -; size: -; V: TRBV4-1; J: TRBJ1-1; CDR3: CASSQVPSSGNTEAFF; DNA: TGCGCCAGCAGCCAAGTTCCCTCTTCGGGGAACACTGAAGCTTTCTTT
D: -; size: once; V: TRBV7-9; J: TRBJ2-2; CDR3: CASRGETATGELFF; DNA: TGTGCCAGCAGGGGGGAGACGGCCACCGGGGAGCTGTTTTTT
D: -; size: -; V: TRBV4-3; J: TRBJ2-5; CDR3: CASSQDGVQETQYF; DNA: TGCGCCAGCAGCCAGGACGGTGTCCAAGAGACCCAGTACTTC
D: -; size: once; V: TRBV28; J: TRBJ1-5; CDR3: CASSTTLGAEQPQHF; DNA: TGTGCCAGCAGTACGACTCTGGGGGCCGAGCAGCCCCAGCATTTT
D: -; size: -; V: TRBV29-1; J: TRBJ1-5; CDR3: CSVAGAGNQPQHF; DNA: TGCAGCGTGGCAGGGGCTGGCAATCAGCCCCAGCATTTT
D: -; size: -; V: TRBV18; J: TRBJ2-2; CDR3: CASSHDRGSPGAGELFF; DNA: TGTGCCAGCTCACACGACCGGGGATCCCCCGGAGCCGGGGAGCTGTTTTTT
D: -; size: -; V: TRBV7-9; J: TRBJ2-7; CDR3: CASSRPGVGPLSYEQYF; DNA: TGTGCCAGCAGCCGGCCCGGTGTGGGGCCGCTCTCCTACGAGCAGTACTTC
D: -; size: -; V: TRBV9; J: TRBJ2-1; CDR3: CASSLGENSYNEQFF; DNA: TGTGCCAGCAGCTTGGGGGAGAACTCCTACAATGAGCAGTTCTTC
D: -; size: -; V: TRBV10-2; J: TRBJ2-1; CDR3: CASRGGETQYNEQFF; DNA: TGCGCCAGCAGAGGTGGTGAGACCCAATACAATGAGCAGTTCTTC
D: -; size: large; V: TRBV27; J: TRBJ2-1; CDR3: CASSSGTRPNEQFF; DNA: TGTGCCAGCAGTAGTGGGACACGTCCCAATGAGCAGTTCTTC
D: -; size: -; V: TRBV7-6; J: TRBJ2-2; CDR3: CASSLLGETGELFF; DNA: TGTGCCAGCAGCTTATTAGGGGAAACCGGGGAGCTGTTTTTT
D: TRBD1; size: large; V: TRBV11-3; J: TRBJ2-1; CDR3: CASSDTGQEVPFF; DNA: TGTGCCAGCAGCGATACCGGACAGGAGGTTCCGTTCTTC
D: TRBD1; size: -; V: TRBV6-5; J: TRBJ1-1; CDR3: CASSYLAGGTEAFF; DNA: TGTGCCAGCAGTTACCTGGCAGGGGGCACTGAAGCTTTCTTT
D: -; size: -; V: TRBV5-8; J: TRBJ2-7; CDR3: CASSSTEVRSYEQYF; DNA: TGTGCCAGCAGTTCGACAGAAGTTAGATCCTACGAGCAGTACTTC
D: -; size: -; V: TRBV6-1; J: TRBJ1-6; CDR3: CASTLRTSNSPLHF; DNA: TGTGCCAGCACCCTTAGGACATCTAATTCACCCCTCCACTTT
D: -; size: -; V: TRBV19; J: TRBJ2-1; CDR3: CASSVTSNEQFF; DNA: TGTGCCAGTAGTGTGACCAGCAATGAGCAGTTCTTC
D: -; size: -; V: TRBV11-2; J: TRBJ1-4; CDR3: CASSLAGNEKLFF; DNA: TGTGCCAGCAGCTTAGCGGGGAATGAAAAACTGTTTTTT
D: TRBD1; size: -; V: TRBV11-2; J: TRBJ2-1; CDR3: CASSPQGANEQFF; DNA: TGTGCCAGCAGCCCACAGGGGGCCAATGAGCAGTTCTTC
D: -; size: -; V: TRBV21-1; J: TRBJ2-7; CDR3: CASSKGRAPSDEQYF; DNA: TGTGCCAGCAGCAAAGGGAGGGCCCCGTCGGACGAGCAGTACTTC
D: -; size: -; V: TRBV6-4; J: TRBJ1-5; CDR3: CASSVGDWMAHPNQPQHF; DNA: TGTGCCAGCAGTGTAGGTGATTGGATGGCGCACCCAAATCAGCCCCAGCATTTT
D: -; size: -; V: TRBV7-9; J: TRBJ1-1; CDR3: CASSSPPSVTTNTEAFF; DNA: TGTGCCAGCAGCTCCCCACCCTCCGTCACTACGAACACTGAAGCTTTCTTT
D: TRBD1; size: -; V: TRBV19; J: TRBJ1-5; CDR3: CASSREGQVIGNQPQHF; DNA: TGTGCCAGTAGTCGGGAGGGACAGGTAATAGGGAATCAGCCCCAGCATTTT
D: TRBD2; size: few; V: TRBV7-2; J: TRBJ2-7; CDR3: CASSQTGTSSYEQYF; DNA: TGTGCCAGCAGCCAAACAGGGACTAGCTCCTACGAGCAGTACTTC
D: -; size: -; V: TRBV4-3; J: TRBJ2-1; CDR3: CASSQDYRLVNEQFF; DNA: TGCGCCAGCAGCCAAGATTATCGACTAGTGAATGAGCAGTTCTTC
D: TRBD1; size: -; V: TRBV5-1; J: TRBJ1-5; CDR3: CASSLGDSDNQPQHF; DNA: TGCGCCAGCAGCTTAGGGGACAGCGACAATCAGCCCCAGCATTTT
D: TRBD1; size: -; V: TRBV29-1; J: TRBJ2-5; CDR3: CSVDLMGQGTETQYF; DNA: TGCAGCGTTGACCTGATGGGACAGGGAACAGAGACCCAGTACTTC
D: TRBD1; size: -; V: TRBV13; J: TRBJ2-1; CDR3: CASGLRDRVPNEQFF; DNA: TGTGCCAGCGGGCTCCGGGACAGGGTCCCCAATGAGCAGTTCTTC
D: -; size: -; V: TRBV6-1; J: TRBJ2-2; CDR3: CASSLQGTGELFF; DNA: TGTGCCAGCAGTCTTCAGGGCACCGGGGAGCTGTTTTTT
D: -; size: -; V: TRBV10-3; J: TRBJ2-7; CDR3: CAISESAAGVYEQYF; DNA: TGTGCCATCAGTGAGTCAGCGGCAGGGGTTTACGAGCAGTACTTC
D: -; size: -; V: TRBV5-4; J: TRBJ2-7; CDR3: CASSPLREDKNEQYF; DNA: TGTGCCAGCAGCCCCCTTAGAGAGGACAAAAACGAGCAGTACTTC
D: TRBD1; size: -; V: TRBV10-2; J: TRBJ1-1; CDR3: CASRGQGERSEAFF; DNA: TGCGCCAGCAGGGGACAGGGTGAGCGGAGTGAAGCTTTCTTT
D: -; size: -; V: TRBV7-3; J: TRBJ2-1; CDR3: CASSPNPGLYNEQFF; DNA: TGTGCCAGCAGCCCCAATCCGGGACTCTACAATGAGCAGTTCTTC
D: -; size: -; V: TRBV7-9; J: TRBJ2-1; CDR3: CASSLGDMPLNNEQFF; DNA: TGTGCCAGCAGCTTGGGGGACATGCCCCTGAACAATGAGCAGTTCTTC
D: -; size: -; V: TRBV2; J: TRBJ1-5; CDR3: CATQEGSQGSPQHF; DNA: TGTGCCACCCAAGAGGGGTCCCAAGGATCGCCCCAGCATTTT
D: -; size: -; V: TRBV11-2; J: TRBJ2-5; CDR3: CASSLFSANLGTQYF; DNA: TGTGCCAGCAGCTTATTCTCTGCGAACCTGGGGACCCAGTACTTC
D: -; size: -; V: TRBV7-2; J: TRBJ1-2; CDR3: CASSPEGDGYTF; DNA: TGTGCCAGCAGCCCGGAGGGGGATGGCTACACCTTC
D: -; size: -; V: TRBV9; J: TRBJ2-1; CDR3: CASSVGGPVNEQFF; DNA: TGTGCCAGCAGCGTTGGGGGCCCCGTCAATGAGCAGTTCTTC
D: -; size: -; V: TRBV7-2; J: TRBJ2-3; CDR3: CASSRFIDTQYF; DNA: TGTGCCAGCAGTCGATTCATAGATACGCAGTATTTT
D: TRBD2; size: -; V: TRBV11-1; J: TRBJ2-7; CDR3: CASSITGTSSYEQYF; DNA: TGTGCCAGCAGCATTACAGGGACTAGCTCCTACGAGCAGTACTTC